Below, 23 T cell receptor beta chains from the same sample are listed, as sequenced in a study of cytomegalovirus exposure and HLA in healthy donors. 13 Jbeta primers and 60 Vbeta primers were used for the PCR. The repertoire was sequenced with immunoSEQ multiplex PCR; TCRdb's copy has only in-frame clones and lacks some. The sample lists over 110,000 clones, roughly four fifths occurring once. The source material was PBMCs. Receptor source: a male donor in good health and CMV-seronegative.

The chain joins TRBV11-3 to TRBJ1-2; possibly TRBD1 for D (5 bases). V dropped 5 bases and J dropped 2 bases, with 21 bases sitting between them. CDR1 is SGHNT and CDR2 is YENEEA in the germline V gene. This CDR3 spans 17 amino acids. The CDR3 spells CASSPFPGETLNYGYTF. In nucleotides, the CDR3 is TGTGCCAGCAGCCCTTTTCCGGGGGAAACTCTGAACTATGGCTACACCTTC.

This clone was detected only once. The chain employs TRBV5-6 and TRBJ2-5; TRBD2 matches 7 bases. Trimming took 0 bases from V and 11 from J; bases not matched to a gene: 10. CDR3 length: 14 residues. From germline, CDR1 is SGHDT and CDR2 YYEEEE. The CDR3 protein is CASSLARAGEEQYF. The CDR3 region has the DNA TGTGCCAGCAGCTTGGCCAGGGCGGGGGAGGAGCAGTACTTC.

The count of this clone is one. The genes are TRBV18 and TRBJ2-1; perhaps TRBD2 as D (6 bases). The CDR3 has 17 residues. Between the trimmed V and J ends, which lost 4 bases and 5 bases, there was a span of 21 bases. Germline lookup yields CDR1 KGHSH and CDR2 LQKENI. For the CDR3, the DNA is TGTGCCAGCTCACGGGGAGGATTAGGGCTGCTTAACAATGAGCAGTTCTTC. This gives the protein CASSRGGLGLLNNEQFF.

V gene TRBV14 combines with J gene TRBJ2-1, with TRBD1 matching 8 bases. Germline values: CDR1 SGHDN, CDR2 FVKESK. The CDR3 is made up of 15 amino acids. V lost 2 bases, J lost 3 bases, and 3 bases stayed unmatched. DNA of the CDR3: TGTGCCAGCAGCCAAATGGACAGGGTCTACAATGAGCAGTTCTTC. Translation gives CASSQMDRVYNEQFF.

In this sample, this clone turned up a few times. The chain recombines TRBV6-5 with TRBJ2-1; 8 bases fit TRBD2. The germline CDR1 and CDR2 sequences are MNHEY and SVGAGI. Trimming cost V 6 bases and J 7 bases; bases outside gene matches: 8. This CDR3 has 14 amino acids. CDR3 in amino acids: CASRVSGSLNEQFF. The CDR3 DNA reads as TGTGCCAGCAGGGTAAGCGGGAGTCTTAATGAGCAGTTCTTC.

The CDR3: CASARGVYTEAFF. In DNA, the CDR3 is TGTGCCAGCGCCAGGGGAGTTTACACTGAAGCTTTCTTT. V gene TRBV9 combines with J gene TRBJ1-1, with D perhaps matching TRBD1 (6 bases). Germline CDR1 reads SGDLS; CDR2 reads YYNGEE. This CDR3 is built from 13 residues. V was cut by 7 bases and J by 3 bases, with 13 bases left in between.

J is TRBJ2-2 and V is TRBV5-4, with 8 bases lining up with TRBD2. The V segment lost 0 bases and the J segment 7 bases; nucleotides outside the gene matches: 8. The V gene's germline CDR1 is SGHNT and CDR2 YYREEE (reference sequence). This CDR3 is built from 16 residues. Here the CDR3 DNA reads TGTGCCAGCAGCTTGGCGGGAGCGGGAGAGGTCGGGGAGCTGTTTTTT. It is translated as CASSLAGAGEVGELFF.

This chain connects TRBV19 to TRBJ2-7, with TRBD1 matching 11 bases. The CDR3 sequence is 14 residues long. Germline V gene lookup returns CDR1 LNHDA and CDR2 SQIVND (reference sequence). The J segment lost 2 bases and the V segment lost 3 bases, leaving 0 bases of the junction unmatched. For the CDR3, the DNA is TGTGCCAGTAGTATGGGACAGGGGGCCTACGAGCAGTACTTC. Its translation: CASSMGQGAYEQYF.

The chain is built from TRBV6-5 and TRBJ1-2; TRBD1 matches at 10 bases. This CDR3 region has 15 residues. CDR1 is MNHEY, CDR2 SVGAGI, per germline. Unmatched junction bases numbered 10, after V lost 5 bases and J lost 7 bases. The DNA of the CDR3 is TGTGCCAGCAGTAGAACCGGGACAGGGGCAGGTGGCTACACCTTC. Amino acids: CASSRTGTGAGGYTF.

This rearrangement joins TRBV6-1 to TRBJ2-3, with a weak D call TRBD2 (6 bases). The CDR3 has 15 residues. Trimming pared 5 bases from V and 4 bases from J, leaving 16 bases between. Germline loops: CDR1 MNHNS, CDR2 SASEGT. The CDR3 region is CASSPLRGSADTQYF. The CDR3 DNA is TGTGCCAGCAGTCCTCTCCGGGGGAGCGCAGATACGCAGTATTTT.

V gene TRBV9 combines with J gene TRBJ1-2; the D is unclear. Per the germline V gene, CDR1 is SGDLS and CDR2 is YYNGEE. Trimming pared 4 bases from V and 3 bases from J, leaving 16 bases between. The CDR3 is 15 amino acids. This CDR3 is CASSPAYSADYGYTF. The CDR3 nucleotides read TGTGCCAGCAGCCCCGCTTACTCGGCGGACTATGGCTACACCTTC.

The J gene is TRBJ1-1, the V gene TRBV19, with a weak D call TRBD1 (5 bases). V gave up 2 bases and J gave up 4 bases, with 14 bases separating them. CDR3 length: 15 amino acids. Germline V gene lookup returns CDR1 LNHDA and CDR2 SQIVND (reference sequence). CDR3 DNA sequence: TGTGCCAGTAGTATATGGGGCCCCGTAGGCACTGAAGCTTTCTTT. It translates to CASSIWGPVGTEAFF.

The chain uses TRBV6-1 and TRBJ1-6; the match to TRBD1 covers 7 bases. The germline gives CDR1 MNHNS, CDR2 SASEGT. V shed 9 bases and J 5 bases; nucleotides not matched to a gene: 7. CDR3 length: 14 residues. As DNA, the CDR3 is TGTGCCAGTATTTTGGGGACAGATAATTCACCCCTCCACTTT. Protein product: CASILGTDNSPLHF.

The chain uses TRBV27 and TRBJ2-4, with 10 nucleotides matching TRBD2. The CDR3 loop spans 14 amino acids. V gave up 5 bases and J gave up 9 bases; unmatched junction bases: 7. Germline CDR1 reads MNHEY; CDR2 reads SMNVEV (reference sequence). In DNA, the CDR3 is TGTGCCAGCAGTCCCCTAGCGGGGGCGAGCATTCAGTACTTC. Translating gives CASSPLAGASIQYF.

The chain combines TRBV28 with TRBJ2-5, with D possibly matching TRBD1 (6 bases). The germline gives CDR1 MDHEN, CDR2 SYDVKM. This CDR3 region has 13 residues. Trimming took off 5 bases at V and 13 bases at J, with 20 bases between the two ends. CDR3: CASSPPSTGPWYF. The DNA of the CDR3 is TGTGCCAGCAGTCCTCCATCTACAGGGCCCTGGTACTTC.

This CDR3 reads CASSLLAGGFREYF. DNA of the CDR3: TGTGCCAGCAGCCTACTAGCGGGAGGGTTCCGGGAGTATTTT. The V call is TRBV28, the J call TRBJ2-3; 13 nucleotides match TRBD2. With V trimmed by 6 bases and J by 13 bases, 10 bases remained unmatched. The germline CDR1 and CDR2 sequences are MDHEN and SYDVKM. This CDR3 region has 14 residues. The complete variable domain, with remaining parts taken from reference TRBV28 and TRBJ2-3, reads DVKVTQSSRYLVKRTGEKVFLECVQDMDHENMFWYRQDPGLGLRLIYFSYDVKMKEKGDIPEGYSVSREKKERFSLILESASTNQTSMYLCASSLLAGGFREYFGPGTRLTVL.

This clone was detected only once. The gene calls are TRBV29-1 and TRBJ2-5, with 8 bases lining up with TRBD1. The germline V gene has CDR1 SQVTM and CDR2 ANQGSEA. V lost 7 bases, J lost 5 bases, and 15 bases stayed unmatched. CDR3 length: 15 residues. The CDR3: CSAGRRGRVKETQYF. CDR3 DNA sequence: TGCAGCGCTGGGCGCAGGGGGCGCGTGAAGGAGACCCAGTACTTC. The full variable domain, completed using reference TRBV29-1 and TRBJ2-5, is SAVISQKPSRDICQRGTSLTIQCQVDSQVTMMFWYRQQPGQSLTLIATANQGSEATYESGFVIDKFPISRPNLTFSTLTVSNMSPEDSSIYLCSAGRRGRVKETQYFGPGTRLLVL.

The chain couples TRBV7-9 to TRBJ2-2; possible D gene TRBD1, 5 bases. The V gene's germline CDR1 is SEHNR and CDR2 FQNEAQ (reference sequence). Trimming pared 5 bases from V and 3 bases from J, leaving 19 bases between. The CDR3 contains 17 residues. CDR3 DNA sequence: TGTGCCAGCAGCGAGCTACAGCCAGGGATCTACACCGGGGAGCTGTTTTTT. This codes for CASSELQPGIYTGELFF.

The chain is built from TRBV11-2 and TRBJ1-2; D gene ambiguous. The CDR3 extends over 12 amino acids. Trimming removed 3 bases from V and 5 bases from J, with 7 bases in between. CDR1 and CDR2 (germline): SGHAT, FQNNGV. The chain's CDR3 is CASSFDWYGYTF. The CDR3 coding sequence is TGTGCCAGCAGCTTTGACTGGTATGGCTACACCTTC.

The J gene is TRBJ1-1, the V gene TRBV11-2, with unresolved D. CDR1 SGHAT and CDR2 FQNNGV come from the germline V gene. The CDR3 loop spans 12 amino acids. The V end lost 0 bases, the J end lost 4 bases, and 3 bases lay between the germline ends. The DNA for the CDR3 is TGTGCCAGCAGCTTAGATCTCACTGAAGCTTTCTTT. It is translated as CASSLDLTEAFF.

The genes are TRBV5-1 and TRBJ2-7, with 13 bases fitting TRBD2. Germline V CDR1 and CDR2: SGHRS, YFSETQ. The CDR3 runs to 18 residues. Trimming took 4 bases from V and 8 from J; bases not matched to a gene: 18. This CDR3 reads CASSLGDRGTSGVHQQYF. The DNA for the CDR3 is TGCGCCAGCAGCCTGGGGGACAGAGGGACTAGCGGGGTACATCAGCAGTACTTC.

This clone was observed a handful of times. The CDR3 reads CASSYLSPRDTQYF. The CDR3 DNA sequence: TGTGCCAGCAGCTACCTTTCCCCGCGGGATACGCAGTATTTT. The V gene is TRBV7-8, the J gene TRBJ2-3; D gene ambiguous. Trimming removed 4 bases from V and 6 bases from J, with 14 bases in between. CDR3 length equals 14 residues. CDR1 is SGHVS and CDR2 is FQNEAQ in the germline V gene.

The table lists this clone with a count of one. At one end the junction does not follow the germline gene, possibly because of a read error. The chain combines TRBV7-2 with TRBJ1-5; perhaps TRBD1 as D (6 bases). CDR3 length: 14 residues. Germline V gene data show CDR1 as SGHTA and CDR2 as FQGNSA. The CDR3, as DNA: TGTGCCAGCAGCCTAACAGGGTTCGGTCAGCCCCGGCATTTT. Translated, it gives CASSLTGFGQPRHF.